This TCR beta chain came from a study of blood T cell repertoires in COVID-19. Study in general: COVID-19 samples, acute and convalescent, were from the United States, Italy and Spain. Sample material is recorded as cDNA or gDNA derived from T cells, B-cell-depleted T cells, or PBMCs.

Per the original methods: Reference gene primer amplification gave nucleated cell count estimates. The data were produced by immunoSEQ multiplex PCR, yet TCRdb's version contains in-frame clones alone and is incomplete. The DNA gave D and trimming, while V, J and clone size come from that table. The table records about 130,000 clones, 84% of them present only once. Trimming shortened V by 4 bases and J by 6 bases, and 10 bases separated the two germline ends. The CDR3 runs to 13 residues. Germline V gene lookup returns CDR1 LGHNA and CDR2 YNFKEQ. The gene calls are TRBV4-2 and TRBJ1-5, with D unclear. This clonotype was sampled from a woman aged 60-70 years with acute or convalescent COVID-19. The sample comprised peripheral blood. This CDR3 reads CASSRLVGQPQHF. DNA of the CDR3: TGTGCCAGCAGCCGCTTAGTTGGTCAGCCCCAGCATTTT.